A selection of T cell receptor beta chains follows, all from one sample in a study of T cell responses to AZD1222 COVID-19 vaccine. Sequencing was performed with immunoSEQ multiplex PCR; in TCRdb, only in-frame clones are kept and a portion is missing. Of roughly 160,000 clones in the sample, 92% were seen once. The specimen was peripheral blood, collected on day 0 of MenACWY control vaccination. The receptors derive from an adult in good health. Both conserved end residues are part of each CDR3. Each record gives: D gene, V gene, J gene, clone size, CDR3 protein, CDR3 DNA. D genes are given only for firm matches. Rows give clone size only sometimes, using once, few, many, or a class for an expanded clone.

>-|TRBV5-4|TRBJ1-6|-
CAAQSINSPLHF
TGTGCCGCCCAGTCGATTAATTCACCCCTCCACTTT
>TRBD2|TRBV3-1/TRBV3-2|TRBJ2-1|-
CASSQELAGANEQFF
TGTGCCAGCAGCCAAGAACTAGCGGGAGCCAATGAGCAGTTCTTC
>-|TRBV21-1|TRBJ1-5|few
CASSRANQPQHF
TGTGCCAGCAGCAGGGCTAATCAGCCCCAGCATTTT
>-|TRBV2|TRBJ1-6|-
CASSESPSPAWGALHF
TGTGCCAGCAGTGAATCCCCGAGTCCCGCATGGGGGGCCCTCCACTTT
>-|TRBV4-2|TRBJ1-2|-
CASSQEVRGDYGYTF
TGTGCCAGCAGCCAAGAAGTTCGAGGGGACTATGGCTACACCTTC
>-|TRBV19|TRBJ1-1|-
CASSWRGMNTEAFF
TGTGCCAGTAGTTGGAGGGGAATGAACACTGAAGCTTTCTTT
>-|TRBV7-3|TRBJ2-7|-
CASSPEGTYEQYF
TGTGCCAGCAGCCCCGAGGGGACCTACGAGCAGTACTTC
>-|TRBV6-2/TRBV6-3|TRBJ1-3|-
CASSWNGNTIYF
TGTGCCAGCAGCTGGAACGGAAACACCATATATTTT
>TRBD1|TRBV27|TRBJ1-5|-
CASSLRAGQGIFQPQHF
TGTGCCAGCAGTTTAAGGGCCGGACAGGGGATTTTTCAGCCCCAGCATTTT
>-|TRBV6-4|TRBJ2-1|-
CASSDSQVTHEQFF
TGTGCCAGCAGTGACTCACAGGTTACCCATGAGCAGTTCTTC
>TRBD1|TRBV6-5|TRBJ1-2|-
CASRRTGNYGYTF
TGTGCCAGCAGACGGACAGGAAACTATGGCTACACCTTC
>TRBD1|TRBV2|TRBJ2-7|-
CASLRDSSYEQYF
TGTGCCAGTCTTCGGGACAGTTCCTACGAGCAGTACTTC
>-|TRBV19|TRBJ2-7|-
CASSWGYEQYF
TGTGCCAGTAGTTGGGGATACGAGCAGTACTTC
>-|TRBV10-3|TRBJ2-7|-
CAIRGQPTYEQYF
TGTGCCATCAGAGGACAGCCAACCTACGAGCAGTACTTC
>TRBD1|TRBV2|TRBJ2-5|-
CASTRTGGQGAQYF
TGTGCCAGCACCAGAACAGGGGGCCAAGGGGCCCAGTACTTC
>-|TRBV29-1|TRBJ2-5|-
CSVAHHTQYF
TGCAGCGTTGCCCACCATACCCAGTACTTC
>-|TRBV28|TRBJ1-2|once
CATGADYGYTF
TGTGCCACAGGGGCCGACTATGGCTACACCTTC
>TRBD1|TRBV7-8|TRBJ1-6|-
CASSSRTGQNSPLHF
TGTGCCAGCAGCTCCCGGACAGGGCAGAATTCACCCCTCCACTTT
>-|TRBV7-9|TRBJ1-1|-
CASSPSGEFTEAFF
TGTGCCAGCAGCCCCTCGGGGGAGTTCACTGAAGCTTTCTTT
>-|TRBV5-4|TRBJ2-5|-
CASSLDPRGEETQYF
TGTGCCAGCAGCTTGGACCCCAGGGGAGAGGAGACCCAGTACTTC
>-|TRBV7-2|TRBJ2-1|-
CASSLGGVGHEQFF
TGTGCCAGCAGCTTAGGGGGAGTCGGGCATGAGCAGTTCTTC
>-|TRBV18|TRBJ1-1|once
CASSPPPDSNTEAFF
TGTGCCAGCTCACCACCCCCGGATTCGAACACTGAAGCTTTCTTT
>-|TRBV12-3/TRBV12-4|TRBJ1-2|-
CASSETNYGYTF
TGTGCCAGCAGTGAGACTAACTATGGCTACACCTTC
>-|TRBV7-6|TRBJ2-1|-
CASSWGGSYNEQFF
TGTGCCAGCAGCTGGGGAGGTTCCTACAATGAGCAGTTCTTC
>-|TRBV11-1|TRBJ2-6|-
CASTALFTSGANVLTF
TGTGCCAGCACCGCTTTATTCACATCTGGGGCCAACGTCCTGACTTTC
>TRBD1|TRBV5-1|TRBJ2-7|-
CASSRSGTGTEEQYF
TGCGCCAGCAGCCGTTCCGGGACAGGGACTGAAGAGCAGTACTTC
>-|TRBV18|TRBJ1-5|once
CASSPRTQSNQPQHF
TGTGCCAGCTCACCACGAACCCAGTCCAATCAGCCCCAGCATTTT
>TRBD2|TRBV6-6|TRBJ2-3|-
CASRKAGGPAGTQYF
TGTGCCAGCAGGAAGGCGGGAGGGCCGGCAGGGACGCAGTATTTT
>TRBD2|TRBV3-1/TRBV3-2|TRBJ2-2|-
CASSPGLAGTGELFF
TGTGCCAGCAGCCCGGGACTAGCGGGCACCGGGGAGCTGTTTTTT
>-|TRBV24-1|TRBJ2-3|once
CATSDLTGDTQYF
TGTGCCACCAGTGATTTAACGGGGGATACGCAGTATTTT
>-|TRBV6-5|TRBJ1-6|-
CASSYRGTDSPLHF
TGTGCCAGCAGTTATAGGGGCACTGATTCACCCCTCCACTTT
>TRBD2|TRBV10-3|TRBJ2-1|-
CAISEVGTRGNEQFF
TGTGCCATCAGTGAGGTGGGGACTAGGGGCAATGAGCAGTTCTTC
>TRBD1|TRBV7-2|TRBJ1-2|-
CASSLGPLGAGGGYTF
TGTGCCAGCAGCTTAGGCCCACTCGGGGCAGGGGGTGGCTACACCTTC
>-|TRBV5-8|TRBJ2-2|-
CASSGRGARGIGELFF
TGTGCCAGCAGCGGCCGGGGGGCGCGGGGTATCGGGGAGCTGTTTTTT
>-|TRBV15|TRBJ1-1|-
CATSGYREGDTEAFF
TGTGCCACCAGCGGATACAGGGAAGGAGACACTGAAGCTTTCTTT
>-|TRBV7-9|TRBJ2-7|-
CASSFAALYEQYF
TGTGCCAGCAGCTTTGCGGCCCTTTACGAGCAGTACTTC
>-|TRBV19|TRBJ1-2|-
CASSILRGTYGYTF
TGTGCCAGTAGTATATTAAGGGGCACCTATGGCTACACCTTC
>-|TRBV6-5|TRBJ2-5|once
CASNSATGRQETQYF
TGTGCCAGCAACTCCGCGACAGGTCGGCAAGAGACCCAGTACTTC
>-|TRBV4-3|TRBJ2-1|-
CASSQAESAGQEQFF
TGCGCCAGCAGCCAAGCGGAGTCCGCGGGACAGGAGCAGTTCTTC
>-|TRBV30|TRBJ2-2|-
CALRGERGAGDTGELFF
TGTGCGCTGAGGGGGGAAAGGGGAGCAGGGGACACCGGGGAGCTGTTTTTT
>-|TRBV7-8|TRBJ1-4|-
CASSLIPGGYEKLFF
TGTGCCAGCAGCTTAATCCCCGGGGGTTATGAAAAACTGTTTTTT
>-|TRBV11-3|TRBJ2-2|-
CASSIGQRTTGELFF
TGTGCCAGCAGCATAGGACAGCGTACAACCGGGGAGCTGTTTTTT
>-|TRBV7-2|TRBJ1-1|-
CASSPGFTEAFF
TGTGCCAGCAGCCCAGGGTTCACTGAAGCTTTCTTT
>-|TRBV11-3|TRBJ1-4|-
CASSERVQNEKLFF
TGTGCCAGCAGCGAACGGGTTCAAAATGAAAAACTGTTTTTT
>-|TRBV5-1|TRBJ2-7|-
CASSQVGGIHEQYF
TGCGCCAGCAGCCAAGTGGGCGGGATCCACGAGCAGTACTTC
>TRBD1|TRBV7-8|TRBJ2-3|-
CASSTGQGPTDTQYF
TGTGCCAGCAGCACCGGACAGGGGCCCACAGATACGCAGTATTTT
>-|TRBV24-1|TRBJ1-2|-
CATSDEGIHYGYTF
TGTGCCACCAGTGATGAAGGCATACACTATGGCTACACCTTC
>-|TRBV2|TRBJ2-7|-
CASSESPGQKQYF
TGTGCCAGCAGTGAATCGCCCGGACAGAAGCAGTACTTC
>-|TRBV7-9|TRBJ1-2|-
CASSSTELYGYTF
TGTGCCAGCAGCTCGACAGAGTTGTATGGCTACACCTTC
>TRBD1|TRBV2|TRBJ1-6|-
CASSEIGTENSPLHF
TGTGCCAGCAGTGAAATTGGGACAGAGAATTCACCCCTCCACTTT
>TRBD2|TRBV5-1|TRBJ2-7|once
CASSRGLAGGYSYEQYF
TGCGCCAGCAGTCGCGGACTAGCGGGAGGGTACTCCTACGAGCAGTACTTC
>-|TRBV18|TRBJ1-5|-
CASSRTAGGSNQPQHF
TGTGCCAGCTCACGGACGGCAGGAGGGAGCAATCAGCCCCAGCATTTT